The clone carrying this TCR beta chain was observed at least ten times. Its antigen is currently unknown. TCRdb used MiXCR to reprocess the 5' RACE reads, holding one entry per CDR3 protein. Of about 160,000 distinct CDR3 sequences in the sample, about 7% are singletons; the top ten hold over 2%. This record belongs to a study of T cells after yellow fever vaccination. Overall study findings and caveats: It was the secondary response that reached its peak faster, day 5 versus 15, but it was weaker.

The starting material was CD4+ T cells sorted from PBMCs, obtained around 5 days after the first yellow fever vaccination. The receptor's source is a man aged 18 to 29 who received the YFV17D yellow fever vaccine.

CDR3 protein: CAISERGDETQYF. The DNA for the CDR3 is TGTGCCATCAGTGAGAGAGGGGACGAGACCCAGTACTTC. The chain links TRBV10-3 to TRBJ2-5; D is perhaps TRBD1 or TRBD2 (5 bases each). This CDR3 has 13 amino acids. The V end lost 2 bases, the J end lost 5 bases, and 9 bases lay between the germline ends. From germline, CDR1 is ENHRY and CDR2 SYGVKD.